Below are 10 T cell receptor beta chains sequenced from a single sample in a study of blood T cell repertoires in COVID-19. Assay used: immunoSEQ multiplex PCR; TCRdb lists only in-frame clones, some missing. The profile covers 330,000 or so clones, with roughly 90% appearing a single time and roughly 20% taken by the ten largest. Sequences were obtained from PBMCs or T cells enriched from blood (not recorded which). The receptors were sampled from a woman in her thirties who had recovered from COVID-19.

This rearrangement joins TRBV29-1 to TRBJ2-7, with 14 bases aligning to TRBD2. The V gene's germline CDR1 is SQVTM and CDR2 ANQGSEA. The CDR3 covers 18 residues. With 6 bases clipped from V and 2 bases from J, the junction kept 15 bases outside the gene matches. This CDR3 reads CSVKTGTSGRISAYEQYF. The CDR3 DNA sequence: TGCAGCGTAAAAACCGGGACTAGCGGGAGAATTAGCGCCTACGAGCAGTACTTC.

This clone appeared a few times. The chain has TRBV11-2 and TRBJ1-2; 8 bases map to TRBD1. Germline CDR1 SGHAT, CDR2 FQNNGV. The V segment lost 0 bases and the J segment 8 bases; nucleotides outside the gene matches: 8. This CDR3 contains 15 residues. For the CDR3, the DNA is TGTGCCAGCAGCTTAGAGCCGACAGGGGTGAACGGCTACACCTTC. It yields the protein CASSLEPTGVNGYTF.

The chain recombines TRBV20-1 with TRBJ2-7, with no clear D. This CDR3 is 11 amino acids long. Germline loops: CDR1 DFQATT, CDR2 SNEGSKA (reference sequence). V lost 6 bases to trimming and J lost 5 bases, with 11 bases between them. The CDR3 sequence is CSAPRYDEQYF. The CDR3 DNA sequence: TGCAGTGCCCCGCGATACGACGAGCAGTACTTC.

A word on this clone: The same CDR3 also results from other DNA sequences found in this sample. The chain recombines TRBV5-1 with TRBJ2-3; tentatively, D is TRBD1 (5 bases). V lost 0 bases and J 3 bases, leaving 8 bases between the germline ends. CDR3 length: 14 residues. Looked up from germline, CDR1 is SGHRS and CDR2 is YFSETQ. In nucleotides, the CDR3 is TGCGCCAGCAGCTTGGGGGGCGCAACAGATACGCAGTATTTT. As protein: CASSLGGATDTQYF.

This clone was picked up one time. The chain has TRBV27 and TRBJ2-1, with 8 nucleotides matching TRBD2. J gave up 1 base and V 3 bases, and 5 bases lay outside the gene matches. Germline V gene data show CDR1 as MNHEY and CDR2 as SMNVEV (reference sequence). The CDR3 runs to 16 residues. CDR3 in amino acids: CASSFGVAGSYNEQFF. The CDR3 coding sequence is TGTGCCAGCAGTTTTGGAGTAGCGGGGTCCTACAATGAGCAGTTCTTC.

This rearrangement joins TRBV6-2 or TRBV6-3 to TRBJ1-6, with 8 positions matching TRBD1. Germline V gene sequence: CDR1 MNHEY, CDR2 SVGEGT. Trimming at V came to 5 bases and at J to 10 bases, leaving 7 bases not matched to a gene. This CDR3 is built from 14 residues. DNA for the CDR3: TGTGCCAGCAGTCCCCAGGGGGCGAGCTCACCCCTCCACTTT. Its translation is CASSPQGASSPLHF.

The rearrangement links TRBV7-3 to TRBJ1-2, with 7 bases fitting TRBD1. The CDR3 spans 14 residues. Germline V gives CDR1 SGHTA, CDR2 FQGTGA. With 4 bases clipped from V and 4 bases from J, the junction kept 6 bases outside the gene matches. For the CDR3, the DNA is TGTGCCAGCAGCTCCACAGGGGATGGCTATGGCTACACCTTC. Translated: CASSSTGDGYGYTF.

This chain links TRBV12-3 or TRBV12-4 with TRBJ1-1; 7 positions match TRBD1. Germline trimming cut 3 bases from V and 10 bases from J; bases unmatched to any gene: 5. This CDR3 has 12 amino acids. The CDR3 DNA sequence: TGTGCCAGCAGTTTTTCGGGACAGAGAGCTTTCTTT. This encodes CASSFSGQRAFF.

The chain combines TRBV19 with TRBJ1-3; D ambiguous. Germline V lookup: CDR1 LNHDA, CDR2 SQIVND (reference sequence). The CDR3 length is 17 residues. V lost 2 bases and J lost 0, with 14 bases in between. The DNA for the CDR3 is TGTGCCAGTAGTATAATCTCCGTACTTAACTCTGGAAACACCATATATTTT. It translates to CASSIISVLNSGNTIYF.

This chain's CDR3 is CASSSGTGVEGYTF. CDR3 DNA: TGTGCCAGCAGTTCCGGGACAGGCGTCGAGGGCTACACCTTC. The rearrangement links TRBV28 to TRBJ1-2, with TRBD1 matching 8 bases. This CDR3 has 14 amino acids. V lost 4 bases and J lost 8; bases outside the gene matches: 9. In germline, CDR1 is MDHEN, CDR2 SYDVKM.